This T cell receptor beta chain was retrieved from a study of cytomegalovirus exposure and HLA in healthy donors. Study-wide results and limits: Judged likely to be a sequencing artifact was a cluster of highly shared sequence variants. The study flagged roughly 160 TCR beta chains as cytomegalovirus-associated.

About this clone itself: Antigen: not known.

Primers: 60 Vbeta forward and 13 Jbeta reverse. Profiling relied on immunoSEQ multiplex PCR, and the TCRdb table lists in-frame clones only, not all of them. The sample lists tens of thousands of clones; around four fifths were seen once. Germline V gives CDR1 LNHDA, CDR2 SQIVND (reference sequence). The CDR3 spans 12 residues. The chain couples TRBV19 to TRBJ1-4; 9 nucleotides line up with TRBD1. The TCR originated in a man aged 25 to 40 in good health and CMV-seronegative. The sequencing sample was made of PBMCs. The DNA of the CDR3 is TGTGCTACCGGGACAGGGTCGGAAAAACTGTTTTTT. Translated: CATGTGSEKLFF. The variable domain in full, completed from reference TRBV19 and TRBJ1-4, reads DGGITQSPKYLFRKEGQNVTLSCEQNLNHDAMYWYRQDPGQGLRLIYYSQIVNDFQKGDIAEGYSVSREKKESFPLTVTSAQKNPTAFYLCATGTGSEKLFFGSGTQLSVL.